A single sample gave rise to the 25 T cell receptor beta chains below, sequenced in a study of blood T cell repertoires in COVID-19 (TCRdb year 2020). Preparation of the library involved the immunoSEQ multiplex PCR assay. TCRdb carries this immuneACCESS record with in-frame sequences only. Its versions omit some clonotypes, under half of them owing to an unresolved V gene in the studies checked, with the rest unexplained. This sample has under 250,000 clones in its table, and 65% to 90% of those were observed once. The ten largest clones add up to around 10% of the sample. The sample comprised peripheral blood. The receptors were gathered from a man between 45 and 60 years old with COVID-19, enrolled during active disease.

V is TRBV27 and J is TRBJ2-5; D perhaps matches TRBD2 (5 bases). Germline V lookup: CDR1 MNHEY, CDR2 SMNVEV (reference sequence). The CDR3 runs 14 residues. V gave up 5 bases and J gave up 0 bases, with 10 bases separating them. Here the CDR3 DNA reads TGTGCCAGCAGTGAAAGAGGGTACCAAGAGACCCAGTACTTC. It specifies CASSERGYQETQYF.

V usage is TRBV7-6 and J usage is TRBJ2-1, with D unclear. Germline V CDR1 and CDR2: SGHVS, FNYEAQ. The CDR3 has 14 residues. Trimming shortened V by 1 base and J by 9 bases, and 13 bases separated the two germline ends. The CDR3 is CASSLGRHNSEQFF. Written as DNA, the CDR3 is TGTGCCAGCAGCTTAGGTCGACATAACTCTGAGCAGTTCTTC.

The gene calls are TRBV5-6 and TRBJ1-6, with D possibly TRBD1 on 6 matching bases. This CDR3 has 16 residues. The germline V gene has CDR1 SGHDT and CDR2 YYEEEE. The V and J ends lost 4 bases and 6 bases respectively, with 17 bases between them. CDR3 coding DNA: TGTGCCAGCAGCACTCCGGGGGGCGAAGGTAATTCACCCCTCCACTTT. Its translation: CASSTPGGEGNSPLHF. The whole variable domain, remainder taken from reference TRBV5-6 and TRBJ1-6, is DAGVTQSPTHLIKTRGQQVTLRCSPKSGHDTVSWYQQALGQGPQFIFQYYEEEERQRGNFPDRFSGHQFPNYSSELNVNALLLGDSALYLCASSTPGGEGNSPLHFGNGTRLTVT.

The table lists this clone with a few counts. This chain uses TRBV5-1 with TRBJ2-1; 10 bases are shared with TRBD1. The CDR3 extends over 16 amino acids. Trimming took 2 bases from V and 0 from J; bases not matched to a gene: 2. Germline CDR1 is SGHRS and CDR2 is YFSETQ. The CDR3 loop reads CASSFWTGGSYNEQFF. DNA of the CDR3: TGCGCCAGCAGCTTTTGGACAGGGGGCTCCTACAATGAGCAGTTCTTC. Full variable domain (outside the CDR3, taken from reference TRBV5-1 and TRBJ2-1): KAGVTQTPRYLIKTRGQQVTLSCSPISGHRSVSWYQQTPGQGLQFLFEYFSETQRNKGNFPGRFSGRQFSNSRSEMNVSTLELGDSALYLCASSFWTGGSYNEQFFGPGTRLTVL.

The J gene is TRBJ2-1, the V gene TRBV6-5; D perhaps matches TRBD1 (5 bases). The CDR3 length is 14 residues. Trimming shortened V by 4 bases and J by 1 base, and 8 bases separated the two germline ends. Germline-derived CDR1 and CDR2 are MNHEY and SVGAGI. This CDR3 reads CASSSGPSYNEQFF. Written as DNA, the CDR3 is TGTGCCAGCAGTTCAGGGCCTTCCTACAATGAGCAGTTCTTC.

The gene calls are TRBV5-1 and TRBJ2-2; 9 positions match TRBD1. The CDR3 extends over 15 amino acids. After removal of 7 bases from V and 5 bases from J, the junction contained 9 bases not matched to a gene. Germline V gene lookup returns CDR1 SGHRS and CDR2 YFSETQ. CDR3 in DNA: TGCGCCAGCCGTTCCGGGACAGGGAGGACCGGGGAGCTGTTTTTT. Translation: CASRSGTGRTGELFF.

CDR3 DNA sequence: TGTGCCAGTAGTCCACAGGGCTACACTGAAGCTTTCTTT. Translated, it gives CASSPQGYTEAFF. This chain connects TRBV19 to TRBJ1-1; maybe TRBD1 (6 bases). Trimming pared 5 bases from V and 3 bases from J, leaving 10 bases between. CDR1 LNHDA and CDR2 SQIVND come from the germline V gene (reference sequence). This CDR3 region has 13 residues.

The chain recombines TRBV2 with TRBJ1-2, with D perhaps matching TRBD1 (6 bases). Germline-derived CDR1 and CDR2 are SNHLY and FYNNEI. The CDR3 extends over 11 amino acids. V was pared by 8 bases and J by 5 bases, with 9 bases between. CDR3 sequence: CASHRAYGYTF. The CDR3, as DNA: TGTGCCAGCCACAGGGCGTATGGCTACACCTTC.

J is TRBJ1-2 and V is TRBV5-4, with 11 bases matching TRBD1. In germline, CDR1 is SGHNT, CDR2 YYREEE (reference sequence). Trimming took 4 bases from V and 2 from J; bases not matched to a gene: 1. The CDR3 is 14 amino acids. The CDR3 nucleotides read TGTGCCAGCAGCCGGACAGGGGGCAACTATGGCTACACCTTC. The encoded protein is CASSRTGGNYGYTF.

The DNA for the CDR3 is TGTGCCAGCAGACCGACGGGGGCCTACGAGCAGTACTTC. Translated: CASRPTGAYEQYF. The chain recombines TRBV11-2 with TRBJ2-7; D might be TRBD2 (6 bases). V gave up 6 bases and J gave up 2 bases, with 11 bases separating them. CDR3 length: 13 residues. Germline values: CDR1 SGHAT, CDR2 FQNNGV.

The chain recombines TRBV28 with TRBJ1-2, with 10 bases identical to TRBD1. The CDR3 loop spans 16 amino acids. From germline, CDR1 is MDHEN and CDR2 SYDVKM. With 1 base clipped from V and 2 bases from J, the junction kept 4 bases outside the gene matches. The CDR3 spells CASSLYTDRGNYGYTF. In DNA form, the CDR3 reads TGTGCCAGCAGTTTATATACGGACAGGGGGAACTATGGCTACACCTTC.

The gene calls are TRBV5-4 and TRBJ1-1; weak D call: TRBD1 (5 bases). The CDR3 totals 15 residues. Germline CDR1 is SGHNT and CDR2 is YYREEE (reference sequence). The V end was cut by 0 bases, the J end by 1 base, with 10 bases between. This CDR3 is CASSLEVQANTEAFF. The CDR3 DNA is TGTGCCAGCAGCTTGGAGGTACAGGCGAACACTGAAGCTTTCTTT.

This chain connects TRBV29-1 to TRBJ1-1; 8 nucleotides agree with TRBD1. Germline V gene lookup returns CDR1 SQVTM and CDR2 ANQGSEA. The trim removed 7 bases at V and 4 bases at J, leaving 5 bases unmatched. The CDR3 has 12 amino acids. CDR3 DNA: TGCAGCGCAGGACAGGGCCCCACTGAAGCTTTCTTT. This sequence encodes CSAGQGPTEAFF.

V gene TRBV30 combines with J gene TRBJ1-5; D may be TRBD1 (6 bases). CDR1 is GTSNPN and CDR2 is SVGIG in the germline V gene (reference sequence). V was shortened by 4 bases and J by 7 bases, with 17 bases between the two germline ends. The length of the CDR3 is 14 residues. The CDR3: CAWKLQGSSQPQHF. In nucleotides, the CDR3 is TGTGCCTGGAAACTACAGGGCTCGAGCCAGCCCCAGCATTTT.

The chain uses TRBV3-1 (or the pseudogene TRBV3-2) and TRBJ1-2, with no clear D. This CDR3 is built from 17 residues. The ends were cut back, 1 base at V and 6 bases at J, with 21 bases in the middle. Germline CDR1 LGHDT, CDR2 YNNKEL (reference sequence). CDR3 DNA: TGTGCCAGCAGCCAAGTGTCTTTTAACGGGATTAGCAATGGCTACACCTTC. It yields the protein CASSQVSFNGISNGYTF.

V and J are TRBV7-2 and TRBJ1-1; D is perhaps TRBD1 (5 bases). CDR3 length equals 14 residues. The V and J ends lost 3 bases and 3 bases respectively, with 11 bases between them. Germline V gene sequence: CDR1 SGHTA, CDR2 FQGNSA. In DNA form, the CDR3 reads TGTGCCAGCAGCTTTACGGGGGGGGACACTGAAGCTTTCTTT. Its protein is CASSFTGGDTEAFF. Supplemented by reference TRBV7-2 and TRBJ1-1, the full variable domain reads GAGVSQSPSNKVTEKGKDVELRCDPISGHTALYWYRQSLGQGLEFLIYFQGNSAPDKSGLPSDRFSAERTGGSVSTLTIQRTQQEDSAVYLCASSFTGGDTEAFFGQGTRLTVV.

The V call is TRBV27, the J call TRBJ2-7; unclear D gene. There are 16 residues in the CDR3. Trimming cost V 4 bases and J 4 bases, with 20 bases left between them. The germline CDR1 and CDR2 sequences are MNHEY and SMNVEV (reference sequence). CDR3: CASSSLPTHYGYEQYF. The CDR3 DNA follows: TGTGCCAGCAGTTCACTACCTACTCACTATGGGTACGAGCAGTACTTC.

The chain combines TRBV3-1 (or the pseudogene TRBV3-2) with TRBJ1-6, with TRBD1 matching over 8 bases. Germline V gene data show CDR1 as LGHDT and CDR2 as YNNKEL (reference sequence). V lost 1 base, J lost 8 bases, and 13 bases stayed unmatched. The CDR3 is made up of 18 amino acids. The CDR3 sequence is CASSQGQPQTGAHSPLHF. In nucleotides, the CDR3 is TGTGCCAGCAGCCAAGGTCAGCCTCAGACAGGGGCGCATTCACCCCTCCACTTT.

The chain employs TRBV19 and TRBJ1-5; D call uncertain. The V gene's germline CDR1 is LNHDA and CDR2 SQIVND (reference sequence). Trimming removed 2 bases at V and 0 bases at J, with 8 bases between. The CDR3 length is 15 residues. CDR3 region: CASSITPYSNQPQHF. Written as DNA, the CDR3 is TGTGCCAGTAGTATAACACCGTATAGCAATCAGCCCCAGCATTTT.

The chain links TRBV24-1 to TRBJ1-2; 9 bases fit TRBD1. Germline assignment: CDR1 KGHDR and CDR2 SFDVKD. V shed 7 bases and J 0 bases; nucleotides not matched to a gene: 8. This CDR3 region has 16 residues. This CDR3 is CATSATDRGTNYGYTF. CDR3 coding DNA: TGTGCCACCAGCGCTACGGACAGGGGAACTAACTATGGCTACACCTTC.

The chain carries TRBV5-4 and TRBJ2-3; a possible D gene is TRBD2 (5 bases). Germline V lookup: CDR1 SGHNT, CDR2 YYREEE (reference sequence). Between the trimmed V and J ends, which lost 3 bases and 2 bases, there was a span of 13 bases. The CDR3 is 15 amino acids. Here the CDR3 DNA reads TGTGCCAGCAGCTACCCCAGCGGAAACACAGATACGCAGTATTTT. Protein: CASSYPSGNTDTQYF.

V usage is TRBV29-1 and J usage is TRBJ1-1; 7 bases line up with TRBD1. The CDR3 covers 14 residues. J was trimmed by 2 bases and V by 6 bases; bases with no gene match: 9. CDR1 is SQVTM and CDR2 is ANQGSEA in the germline V gene. CDR3 residues: CSVGQSIINTEAFF. For the CDR3, the DNA is TGCAGCGTGGGACAGTCTATTATAAACACTGAAGCTTTCTTT.

This clone appeared once. V usage is TRBV4-1 and J usage is TRBJ2-6, with no clear D. The CDR3 is 19 residues long. V dropped 2 bases and J dropped 0 bases, with 17 bases sitting between them. Germline values: CDR1 MGHRA, CDR2 YSYEKL. CDR3 protein: CASSQFARDSSSGANVLTF. For the CDR3, the DNA is TGCGCCAGCAGCCAATTCGCGAGAGATTCTTCCTCTGGGGCCAACGTCCTGACTTTC.

The chain uses TRBV19 and TRBJ1-1, with 8 bases that match TRBD1. This CDR3 is built from 16 residues. Germline CDR1 and CDR2: LNHDA and SQIVND (reference sequence). V lost 1 base to trimming and J lost 1 base; unmatched junction nucleotides: 5. This CDR3 is CASSIARGRPNTEAFF. CDR3 DNA: TGTGCCAGTAGTATAGCCAGGGGGCGGCCGAACACTGAAGCTTTCTTT. The entire variable domain, with the rest obtained from reference TRBV19 and TRBJ1-1, is as follows: DGGITQSPKYLFRKEGQNVTLSCEQNLNHDAMYWYRQDPGQGLRLIYYSQIVNDFQKGDIAEGYSVSREKKESFPLTVTSAQKNPTAFYLCASSIARGRPNTEAFFGQGTRLTVV.

V and J are TRBV11-3 and TRBJ2-1, with D possibly being TRBD1 (5 bases). Germline V gene sequence: CDR1 SGHNT, CDR2 YENEEA. The length of the CDR3 is 14 residues. V gave up 5 bases and J gave up 8 bases, with 16 bases separating them. CDR3 loop: CASSKGYSSDEQFF. CDR3 coding DNA: TGTGCCAGCAGCAAGGGGTATAGTTCGGATGAGCAGTTCTTC.